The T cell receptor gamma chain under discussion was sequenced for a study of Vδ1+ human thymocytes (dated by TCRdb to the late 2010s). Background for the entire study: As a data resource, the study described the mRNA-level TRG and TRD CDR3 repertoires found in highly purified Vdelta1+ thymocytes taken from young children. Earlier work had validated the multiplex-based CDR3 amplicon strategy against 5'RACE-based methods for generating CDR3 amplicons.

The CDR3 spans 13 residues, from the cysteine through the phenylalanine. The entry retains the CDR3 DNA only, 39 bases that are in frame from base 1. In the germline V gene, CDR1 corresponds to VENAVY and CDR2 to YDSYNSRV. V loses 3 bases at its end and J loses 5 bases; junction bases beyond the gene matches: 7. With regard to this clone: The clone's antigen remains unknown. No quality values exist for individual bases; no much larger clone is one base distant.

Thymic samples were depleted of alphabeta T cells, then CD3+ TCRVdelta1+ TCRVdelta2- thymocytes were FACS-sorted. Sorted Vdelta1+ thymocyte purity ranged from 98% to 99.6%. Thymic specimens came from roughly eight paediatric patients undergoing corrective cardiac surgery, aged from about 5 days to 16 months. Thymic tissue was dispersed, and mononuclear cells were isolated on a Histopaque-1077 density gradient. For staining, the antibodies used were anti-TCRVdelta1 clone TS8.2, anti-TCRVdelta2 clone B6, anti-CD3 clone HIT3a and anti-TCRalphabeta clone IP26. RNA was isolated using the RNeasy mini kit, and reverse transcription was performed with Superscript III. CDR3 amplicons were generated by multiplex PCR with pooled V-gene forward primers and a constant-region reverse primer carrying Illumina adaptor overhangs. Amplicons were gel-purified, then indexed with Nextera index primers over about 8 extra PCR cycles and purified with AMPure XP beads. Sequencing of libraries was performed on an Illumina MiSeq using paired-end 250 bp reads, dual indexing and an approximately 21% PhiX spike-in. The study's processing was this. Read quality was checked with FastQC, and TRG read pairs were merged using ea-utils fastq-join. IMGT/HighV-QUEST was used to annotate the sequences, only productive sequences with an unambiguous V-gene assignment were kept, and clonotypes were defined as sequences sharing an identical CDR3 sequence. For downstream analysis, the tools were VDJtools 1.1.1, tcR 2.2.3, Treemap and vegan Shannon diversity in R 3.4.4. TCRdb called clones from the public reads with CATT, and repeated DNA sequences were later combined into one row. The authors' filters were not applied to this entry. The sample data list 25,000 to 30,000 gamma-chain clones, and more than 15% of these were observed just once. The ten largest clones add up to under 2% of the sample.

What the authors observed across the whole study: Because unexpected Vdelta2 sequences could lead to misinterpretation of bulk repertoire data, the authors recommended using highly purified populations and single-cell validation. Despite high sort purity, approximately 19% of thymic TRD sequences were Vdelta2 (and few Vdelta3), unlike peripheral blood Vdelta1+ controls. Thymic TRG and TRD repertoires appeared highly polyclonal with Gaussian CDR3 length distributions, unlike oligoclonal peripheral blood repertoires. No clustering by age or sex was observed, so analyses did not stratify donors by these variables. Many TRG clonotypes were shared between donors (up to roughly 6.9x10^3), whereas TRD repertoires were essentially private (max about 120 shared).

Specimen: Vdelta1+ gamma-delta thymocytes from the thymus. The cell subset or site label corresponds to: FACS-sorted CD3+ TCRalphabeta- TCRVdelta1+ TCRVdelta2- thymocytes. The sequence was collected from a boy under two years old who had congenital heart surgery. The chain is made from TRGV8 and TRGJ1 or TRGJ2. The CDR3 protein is CATWDAVHYKKLF. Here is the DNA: TGTGCCACCTGGGATGCGGTGCATTATAAGAAACTCTTT.